This paragraph covers one T cell receptor (beta chain) sequence. Each CDR3 protein gets one entry after TCRdb re-called the RT-PCR reads with MiXCR. The table includes about 700,000 distinct CDR3 sequences, 14% detected once. The sample taken for sequencing was memory CD4+ T cells from blood. This receptor was taken from a female donor in good health, serving as a healthy control.

CDR3 in amino acids: CASSSQGGRVPDTQYF. The CDR3 DNA reads as TGCGCCAGCAGCTCCCAAGGGGGTCGGGTCCCAGATACGCAGTATTTT. The chain has TRBV5-1 and TRBJ2-3, with D maybe TRBD1 (6 bases). Germline CDR1 is SGHRS and CDR2 is YFSETQ. V dropped 3 bases and J dropped 4 bases, with 18 bases sitting between them. This CDR3 is 16 amino acids long.